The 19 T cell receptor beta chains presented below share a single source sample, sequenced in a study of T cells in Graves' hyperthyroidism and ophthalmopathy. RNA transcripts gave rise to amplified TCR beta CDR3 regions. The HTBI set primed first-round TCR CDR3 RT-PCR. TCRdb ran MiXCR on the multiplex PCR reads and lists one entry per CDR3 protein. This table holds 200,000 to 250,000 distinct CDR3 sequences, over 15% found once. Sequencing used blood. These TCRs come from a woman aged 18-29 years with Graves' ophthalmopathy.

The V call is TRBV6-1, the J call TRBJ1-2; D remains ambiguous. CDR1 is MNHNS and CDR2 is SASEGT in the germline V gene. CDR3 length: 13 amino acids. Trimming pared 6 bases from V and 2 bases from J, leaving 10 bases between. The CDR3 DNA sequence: TGTGCCAGCAGCCTCCAGCGAAACTATGGCTACACCTTC. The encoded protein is CASSLQRNYGYTF.

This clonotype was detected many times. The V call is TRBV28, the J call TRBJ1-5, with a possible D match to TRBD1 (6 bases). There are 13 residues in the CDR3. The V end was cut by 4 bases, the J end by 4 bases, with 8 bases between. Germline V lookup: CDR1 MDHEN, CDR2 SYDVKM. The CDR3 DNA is TGTGCCAGCAGTTGGGGGGCTAATCAGCCCCAGCATTTT. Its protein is CASSWGANQPQHF.

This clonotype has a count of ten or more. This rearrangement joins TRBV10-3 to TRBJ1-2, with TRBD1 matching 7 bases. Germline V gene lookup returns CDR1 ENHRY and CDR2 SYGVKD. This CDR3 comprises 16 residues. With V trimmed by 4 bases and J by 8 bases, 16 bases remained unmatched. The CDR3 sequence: CAISGQGAAGGSGYTF. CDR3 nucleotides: TGTGCCATCAGTGGACAGGGCGCGGCTGGGGGGTCCGGCTACACCTTC.

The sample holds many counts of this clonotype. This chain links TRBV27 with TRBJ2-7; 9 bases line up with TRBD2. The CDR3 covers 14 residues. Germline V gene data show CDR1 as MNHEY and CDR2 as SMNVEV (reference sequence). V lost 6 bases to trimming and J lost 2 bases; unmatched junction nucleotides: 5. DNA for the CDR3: TGTGCCAGCAGAGTTAGCGGGGGAGCCTACGAGCAGTACTTC. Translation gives CASRVSGGAYEQYF.

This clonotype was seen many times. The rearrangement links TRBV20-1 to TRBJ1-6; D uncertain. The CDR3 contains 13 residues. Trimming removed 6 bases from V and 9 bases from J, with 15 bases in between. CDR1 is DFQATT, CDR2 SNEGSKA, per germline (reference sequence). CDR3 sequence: CSARQFEVSPLHF. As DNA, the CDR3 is TGCAGTGCCCGACAATTCGAGGTTTCACCCCTCCACTTT.

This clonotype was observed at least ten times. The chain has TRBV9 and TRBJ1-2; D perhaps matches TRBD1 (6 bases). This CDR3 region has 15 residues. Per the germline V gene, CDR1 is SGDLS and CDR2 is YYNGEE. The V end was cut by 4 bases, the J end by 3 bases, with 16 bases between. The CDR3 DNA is TGTGCCAGCAGCCGGAGGGGGAAGGGGGACTATGGCTACACCTTC. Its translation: CASSRRGKGDYGYTF.

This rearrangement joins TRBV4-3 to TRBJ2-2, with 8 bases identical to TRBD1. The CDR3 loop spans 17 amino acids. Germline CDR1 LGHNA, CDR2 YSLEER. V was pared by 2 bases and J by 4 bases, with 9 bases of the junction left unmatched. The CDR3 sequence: CASSQYPGGASTGELFF. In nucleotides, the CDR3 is TGCGCCAGCAGCCAATATCCAGGGGGCGCTTCCACCGGGGAGCTGTTTTTT.

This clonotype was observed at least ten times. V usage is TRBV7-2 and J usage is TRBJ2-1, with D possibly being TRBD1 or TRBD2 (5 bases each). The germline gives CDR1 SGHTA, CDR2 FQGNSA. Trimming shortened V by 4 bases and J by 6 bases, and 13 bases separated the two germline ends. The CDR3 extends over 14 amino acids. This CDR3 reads CASSWPGTSNEQFF. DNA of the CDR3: TGTGCCAGCAGCTGGCCCGGGACCTCCAATGAGCAGTTCTTC.

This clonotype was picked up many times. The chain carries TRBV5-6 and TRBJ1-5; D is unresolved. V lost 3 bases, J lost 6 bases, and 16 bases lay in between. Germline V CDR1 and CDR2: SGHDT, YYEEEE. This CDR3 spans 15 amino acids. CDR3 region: CASSSGPDFFQPQHF. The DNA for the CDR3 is TGTGCCAGCAGCTCCGGACCCGATTTCTTTCAGCCCCAGCATTTT.

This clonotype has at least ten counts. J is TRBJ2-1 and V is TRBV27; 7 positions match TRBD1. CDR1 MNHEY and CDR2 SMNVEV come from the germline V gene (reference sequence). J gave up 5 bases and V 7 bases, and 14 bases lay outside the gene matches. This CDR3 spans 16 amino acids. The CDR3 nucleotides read TGTGCCAGCACCACAATCCCAAGGGACAGTAACAATGAGCAGTTCTTC. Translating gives CASTTIPRDSNNEQFF.

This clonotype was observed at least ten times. CDR3 protein: CASSDGTAAGETQYF. The CDR3 coding sequence is TGTGCCAGCAGCGACGGGACAGCAGCGGGGGAGACCCAGTACTTC. The chain employs TRBV4-2 and TRBJ2-5; D may correspond to TRBD1 or TRBD2 (7 bases each). CDR1 LGHNA and CDR2 YNFKEQ come from the germline V gene. This CDR3 has 15 residues. Trimming took off 5 bases at V and 5 bases at J, with 18 bases between the two ends.

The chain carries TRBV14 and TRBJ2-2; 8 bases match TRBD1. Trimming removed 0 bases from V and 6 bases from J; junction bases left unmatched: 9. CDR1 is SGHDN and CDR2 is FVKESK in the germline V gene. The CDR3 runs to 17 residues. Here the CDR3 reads CASSQDRRTGLAGELFF. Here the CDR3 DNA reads TGTGCCAGCAGCCAAGACCGGAGGACAGGGTTGGCCGGGGAGCTGTTTTTT.

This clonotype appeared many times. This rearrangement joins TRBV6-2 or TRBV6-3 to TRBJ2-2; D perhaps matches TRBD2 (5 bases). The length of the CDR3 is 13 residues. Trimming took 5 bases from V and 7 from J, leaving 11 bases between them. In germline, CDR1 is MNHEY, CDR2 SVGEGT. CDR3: CASSTGVLGELFF. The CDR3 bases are TGTGCCAGCAGTACCGGGGTACTCGGGGAGCTGTTTTTT.

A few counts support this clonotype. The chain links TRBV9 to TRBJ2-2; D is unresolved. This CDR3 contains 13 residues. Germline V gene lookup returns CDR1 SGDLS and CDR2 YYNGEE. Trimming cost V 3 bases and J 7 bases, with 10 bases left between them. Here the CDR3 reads CASSALVGGELFF. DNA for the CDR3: TGTGCCAGCAGCGCCTTAGTTGGCGGGGAGCTGTTTTTT.

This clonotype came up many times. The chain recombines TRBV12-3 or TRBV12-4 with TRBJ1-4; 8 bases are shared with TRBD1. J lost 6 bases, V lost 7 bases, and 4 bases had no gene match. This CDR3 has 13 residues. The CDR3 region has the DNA TGTGCCAGCAAGGACAGGGTGTATGAAAAACTGTTTTTT. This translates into CASKDRVYEKLFF.

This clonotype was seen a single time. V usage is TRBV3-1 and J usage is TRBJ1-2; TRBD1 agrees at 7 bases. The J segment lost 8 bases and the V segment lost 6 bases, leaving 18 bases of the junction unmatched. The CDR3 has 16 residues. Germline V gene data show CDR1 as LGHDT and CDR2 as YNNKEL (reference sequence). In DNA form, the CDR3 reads TGTGCCAGCAGTCCGGCCCCACAGGGGCCCTATCAAGGCTACACCTTC. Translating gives CASSPAPQGPYQGYTF.

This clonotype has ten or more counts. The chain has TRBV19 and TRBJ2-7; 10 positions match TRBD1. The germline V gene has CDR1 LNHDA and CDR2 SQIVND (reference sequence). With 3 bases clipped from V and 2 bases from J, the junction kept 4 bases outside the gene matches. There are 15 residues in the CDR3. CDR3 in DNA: TGTGCCAGTAGTATTTGGGACAGGGGAACCTACGAGCAGTACTTC. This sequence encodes CASSIWDRGTYEQYF.

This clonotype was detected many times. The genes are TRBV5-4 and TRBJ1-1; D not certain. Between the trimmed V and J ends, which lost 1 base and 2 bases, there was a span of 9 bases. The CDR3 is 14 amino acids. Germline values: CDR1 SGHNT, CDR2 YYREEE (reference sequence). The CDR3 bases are TGTGCCAGCAGCTTGTACCGGACTAACACTGAAGCTTTCTTT. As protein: CASSLYRTNTEAFF.

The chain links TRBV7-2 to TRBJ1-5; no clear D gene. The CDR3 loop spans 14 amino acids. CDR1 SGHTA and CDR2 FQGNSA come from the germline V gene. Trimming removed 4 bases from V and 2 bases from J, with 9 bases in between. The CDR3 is CASSSWGRNQPQHF. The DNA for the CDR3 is TGTGCCAGCAGCTCTTGGGGTCGCAATCAGCCCCAGCATTTT.